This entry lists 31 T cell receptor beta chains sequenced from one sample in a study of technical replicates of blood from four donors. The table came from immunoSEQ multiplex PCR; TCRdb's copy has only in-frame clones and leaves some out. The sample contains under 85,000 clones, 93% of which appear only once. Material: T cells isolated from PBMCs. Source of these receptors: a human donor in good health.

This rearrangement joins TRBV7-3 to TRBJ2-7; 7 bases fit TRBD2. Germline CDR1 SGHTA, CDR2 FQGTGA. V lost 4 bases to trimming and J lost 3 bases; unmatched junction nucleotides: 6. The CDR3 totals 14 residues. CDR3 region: CASSSSPSGYEQYF. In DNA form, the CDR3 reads TGTGCCAGCAGCTCCTCCCCTAGCGGCTACGAGCAGTACTTC.

The CDR3 coding sequence is TGTGCCAGCAGCGGACTAGCGGGAGATGGGGAGACCCAGTACTTC. It specifies CASSGLAGDGETQYF. This chain links TRBV9 with TRBJ2-5; 12 bases line up with TRBD2. Germline loops: CDR1 SGDLS, CDR2 YYNGEE. V shed 3 bases, J shed 5 bases, and the junction held 5 bases outside the gene matches. There are 15 residues in the CDR3.

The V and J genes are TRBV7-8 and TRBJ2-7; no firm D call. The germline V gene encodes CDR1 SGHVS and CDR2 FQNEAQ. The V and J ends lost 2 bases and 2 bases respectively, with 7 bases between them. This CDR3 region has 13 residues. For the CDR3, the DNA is TGTGCCAGCAGCTTATTCGTTGCCTACGAGCAGTACTTC. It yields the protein CASSLFVAYEQYF. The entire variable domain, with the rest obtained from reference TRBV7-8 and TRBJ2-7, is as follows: GAGVSQSPRYKVAKRGQDVALRCDPISGHVSLFWYQQALGQGPEFLTYFQNEAQLDKSGLPSDRFFAERPEGSVSTLKIQRTQQEDSAVYLCASSLFVAYEQYFGPGTRLTVT.

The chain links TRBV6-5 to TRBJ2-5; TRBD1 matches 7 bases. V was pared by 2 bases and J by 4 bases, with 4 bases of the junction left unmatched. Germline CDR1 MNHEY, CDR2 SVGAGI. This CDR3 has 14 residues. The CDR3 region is CASSYVAGGETQYF. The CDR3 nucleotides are TGTGCCAGCAGTTACGTGGCAGGGGGAGAGACCCAGTACTTC.

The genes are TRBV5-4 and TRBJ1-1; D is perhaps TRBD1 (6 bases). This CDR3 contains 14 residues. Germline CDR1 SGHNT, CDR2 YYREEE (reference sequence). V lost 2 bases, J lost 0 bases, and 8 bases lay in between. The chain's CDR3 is CASSLGQMNTEAFF. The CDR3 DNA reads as TGTGCCAGCAGCTTAGGACAGATGAACACTGAAGCTTTCTTT.

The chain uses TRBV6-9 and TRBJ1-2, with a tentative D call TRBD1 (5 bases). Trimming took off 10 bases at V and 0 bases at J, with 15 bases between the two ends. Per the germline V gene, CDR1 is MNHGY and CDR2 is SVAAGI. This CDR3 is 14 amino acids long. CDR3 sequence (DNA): TGTGCCACCCCGCGGGGCCTAGCTAACTATGGCTACACCTTC. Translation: CATPRGLANYGYTF.

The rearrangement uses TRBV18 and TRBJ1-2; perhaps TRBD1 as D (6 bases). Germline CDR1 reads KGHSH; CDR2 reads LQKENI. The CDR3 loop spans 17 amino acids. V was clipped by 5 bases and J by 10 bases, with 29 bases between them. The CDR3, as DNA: TGTGCCAGCTCATCAATTCGGGCAGGGGACGCATCTATTTACTACACCTTC. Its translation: CASSSIRAGDASIYYTF.

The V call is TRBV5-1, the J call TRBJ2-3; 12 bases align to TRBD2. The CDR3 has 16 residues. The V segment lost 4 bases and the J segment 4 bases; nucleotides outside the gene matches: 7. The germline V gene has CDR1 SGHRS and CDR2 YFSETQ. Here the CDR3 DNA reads TGCGCCAGCAGCCTAGCGGGAGGGCTTAGGGCAGATACGCAGTATTTT. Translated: CASSLAGGLRADTQYF. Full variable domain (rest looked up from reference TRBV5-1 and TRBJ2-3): KAGVTQTPRYLIKTRGQQVTLSCSPISGHRSVSWYQQTPGQGLQFLFEYFSETQRNKGNFPGRFSGRQFSNSRSEMNVSTLELGDSALYLCASSLAGGLRADTQYFGPGTRLTVL.

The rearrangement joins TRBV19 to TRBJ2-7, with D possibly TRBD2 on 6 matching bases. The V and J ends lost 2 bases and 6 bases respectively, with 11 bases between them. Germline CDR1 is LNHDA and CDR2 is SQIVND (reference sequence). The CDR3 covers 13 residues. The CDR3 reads CASSILLGGEQYF. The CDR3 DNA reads TGTGCCAGTAGTATATTGTTGGGGGGCGAGCAGTACTTC.

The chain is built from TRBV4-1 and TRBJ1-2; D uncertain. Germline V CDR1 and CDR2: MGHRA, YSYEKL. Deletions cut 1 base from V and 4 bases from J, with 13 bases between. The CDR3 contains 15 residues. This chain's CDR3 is CASSQVQGGSYGYTF. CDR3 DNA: TGCGCCAGCAGCCAAGTCCAAGGAGGGAGCTATGGCTACACCTTC.

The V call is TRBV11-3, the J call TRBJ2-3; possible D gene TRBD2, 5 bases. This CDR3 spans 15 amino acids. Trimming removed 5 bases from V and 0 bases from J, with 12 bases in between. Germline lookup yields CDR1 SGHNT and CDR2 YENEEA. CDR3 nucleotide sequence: TGTGCCAGCAGCCAAGGAGGCGGGAGCACAGATACGCAGTATTTT. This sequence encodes CASSQGGGSTDTQYF.

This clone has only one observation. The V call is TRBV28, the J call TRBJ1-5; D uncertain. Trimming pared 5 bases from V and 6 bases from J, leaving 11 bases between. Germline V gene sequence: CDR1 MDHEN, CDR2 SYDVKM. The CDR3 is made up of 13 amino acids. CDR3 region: CASSPSSVQPQHF. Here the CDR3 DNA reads TGTGCCAGCAGTCCCTCTAGTGTTCAGCCCCAGCATTTT. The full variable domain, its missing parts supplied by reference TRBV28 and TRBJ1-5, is DVKVTQSSRYLVKRTGEKVFLECVQDMDHENMFWYRQDPGLGLRLIYFSYDVKMKEKGDIPEGYSVSREKKERFSLILESASTNQTSMYLCASSPSSVQPQHFGDGTRLSIL.

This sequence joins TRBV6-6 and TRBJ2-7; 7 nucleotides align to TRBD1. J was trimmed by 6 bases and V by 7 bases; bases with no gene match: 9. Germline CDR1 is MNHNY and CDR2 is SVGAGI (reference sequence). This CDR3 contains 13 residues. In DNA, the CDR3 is TGTGCCAGCATGGAACAGGGGATTGCCGAGCAGTACTTC. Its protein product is CASMEQGIAEQYF.

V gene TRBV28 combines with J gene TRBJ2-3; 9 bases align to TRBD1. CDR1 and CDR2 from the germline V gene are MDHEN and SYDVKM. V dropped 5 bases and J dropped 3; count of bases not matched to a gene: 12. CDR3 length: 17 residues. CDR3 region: CASSIYATGGGTDTQYF. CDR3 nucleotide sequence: TGTGCCAGCAGTATTTACGCGACAGGGGGAGGAACAGATACGCAGTATTTT.

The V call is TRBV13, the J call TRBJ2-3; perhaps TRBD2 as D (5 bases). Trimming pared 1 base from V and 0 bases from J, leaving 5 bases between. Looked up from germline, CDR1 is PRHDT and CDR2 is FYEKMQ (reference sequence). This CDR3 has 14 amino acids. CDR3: CASSLAGSTDTQYF. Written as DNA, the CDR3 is TGTGCCAGCAGCTTAGCGGGAAGCACAGATACGCAGTATTTT.

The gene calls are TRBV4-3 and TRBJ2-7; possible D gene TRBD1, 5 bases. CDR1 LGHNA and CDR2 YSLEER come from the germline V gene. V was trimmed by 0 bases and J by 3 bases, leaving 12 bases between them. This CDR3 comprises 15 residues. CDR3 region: CASSQDWQGSYEQYF. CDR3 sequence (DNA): TGCGCCAGCAGCCAAGATTGGCAGGGCAGCTACGAGCAGTACTTC.

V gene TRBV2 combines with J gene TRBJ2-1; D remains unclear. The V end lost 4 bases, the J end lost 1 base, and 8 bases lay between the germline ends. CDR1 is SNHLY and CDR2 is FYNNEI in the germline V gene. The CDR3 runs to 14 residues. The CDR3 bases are TGTGCCAGCAGTGTATTAGCATCCTACAATGAGCAGTTCTTC. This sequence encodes CASSVLASYNEQFF. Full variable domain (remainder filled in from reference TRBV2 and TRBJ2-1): EPEVTQTPSHQVTQMGQEVILRCVPISNHLYFYWYRQILGQKVEFLVSFYNNEISEKSEIFDDQFSVERPDGSNFTLKIRSTKLEDSAMYFCASSVLASYNEQFFGPGTRLTVL.

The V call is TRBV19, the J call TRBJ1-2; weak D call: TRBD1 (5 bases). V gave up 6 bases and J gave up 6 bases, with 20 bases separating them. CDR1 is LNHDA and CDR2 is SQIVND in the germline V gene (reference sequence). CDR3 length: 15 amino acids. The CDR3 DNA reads TGTGCCAGTAGCGCCCCCGAAGGGGTTTGGAATGGCTACACCTTC. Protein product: CASSAPEGVWNGYTF.

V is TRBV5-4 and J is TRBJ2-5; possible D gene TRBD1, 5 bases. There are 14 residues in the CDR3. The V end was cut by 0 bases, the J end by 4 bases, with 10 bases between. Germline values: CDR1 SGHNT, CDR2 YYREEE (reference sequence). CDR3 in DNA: TGTGCCAGCAGCTTGGGGGGCTTAGGAGAGACCCAGTACTTC. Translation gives CASSLGGLGETQYF.

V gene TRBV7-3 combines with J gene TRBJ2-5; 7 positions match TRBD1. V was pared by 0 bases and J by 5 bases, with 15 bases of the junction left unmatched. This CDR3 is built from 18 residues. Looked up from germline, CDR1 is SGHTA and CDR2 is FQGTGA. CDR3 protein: CASSLTSPVQGTLETQYF. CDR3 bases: TGTGCCAGCAGCTTAACTAGTCCCGTACAGGGGACGTTGGAGACCCAGTACTTC.

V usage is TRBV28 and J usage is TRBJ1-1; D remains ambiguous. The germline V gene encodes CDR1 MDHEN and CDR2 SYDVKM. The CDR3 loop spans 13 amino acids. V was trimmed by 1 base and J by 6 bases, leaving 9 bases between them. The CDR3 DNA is TGTGCCAGCAGTTTATCGGGTGTATCTGAAGCTTTCTTT. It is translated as CASSLSGVSEAFF.

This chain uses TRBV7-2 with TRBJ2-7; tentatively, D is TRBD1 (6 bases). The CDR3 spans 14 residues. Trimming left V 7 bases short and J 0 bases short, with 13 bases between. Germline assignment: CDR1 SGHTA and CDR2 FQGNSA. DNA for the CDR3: TGTGCCAGCACCCGACTGGACAGCTCCTACGAGCAGTACTTC. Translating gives CASTRLDSSYEQYF.

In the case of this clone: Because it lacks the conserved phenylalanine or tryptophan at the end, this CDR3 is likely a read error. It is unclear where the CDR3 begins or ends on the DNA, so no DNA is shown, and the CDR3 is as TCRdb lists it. This CDR3 reads CASSVDPGQGIEY. The V call is TRBV9, the J call TRBJ2-7; no check of the table's D call, TRBD1, against the DNA was made. The germline CDR1 and CDR2 sequences are SGDLS and YYNGEE. The CDR3 is 13 residues long, ends included.

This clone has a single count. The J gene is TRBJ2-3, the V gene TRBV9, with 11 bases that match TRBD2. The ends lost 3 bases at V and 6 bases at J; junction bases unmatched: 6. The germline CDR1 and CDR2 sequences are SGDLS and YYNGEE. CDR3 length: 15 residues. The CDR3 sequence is CASSATSGGPDTQYF. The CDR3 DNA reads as TGTGCCAGCAGCGCAACTAGCGGGGGACCCGATACGCAGTATTTT. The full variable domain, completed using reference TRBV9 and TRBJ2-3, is DSGVTQTPKHLITATGQRVTLRCSPRSGDLSVYWYQQSLDQGLQFLIQYYNGEERAKGNILERFSAQQFPDLHSELNLSSLELGDSALYFCASSATSGGPDTQYFGPGTRLTVL.

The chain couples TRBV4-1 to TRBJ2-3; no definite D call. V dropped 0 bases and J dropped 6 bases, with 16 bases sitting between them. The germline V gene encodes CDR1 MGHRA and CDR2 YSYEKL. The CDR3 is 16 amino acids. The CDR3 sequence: CASSQEILLLPDTQYF. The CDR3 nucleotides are TGCGCCAGCAGCCAAGAAATCCTACTCCTACCGGATACGCAGTATTTT.

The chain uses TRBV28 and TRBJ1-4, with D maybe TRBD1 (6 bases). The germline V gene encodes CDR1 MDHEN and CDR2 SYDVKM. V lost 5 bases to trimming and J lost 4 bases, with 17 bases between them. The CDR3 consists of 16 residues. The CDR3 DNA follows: TGTGCCAGCAGTCCCGTAGACAGGCCCTATAATGAAAAACTGTTTTTT. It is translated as CASSPVDRPYNEKLFF. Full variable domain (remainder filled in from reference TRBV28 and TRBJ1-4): DVKVTQSSRYLVKRTGEKVFLECVQDMDHENMFWYRQDPGLGLRLIYFSYDVKMKEKGDIPEGYSVSREKKERFSLILESASTNQTSMYLCASSPVDRPYNEKLFFGSGTQLSVL.

CDR3 residues: CASKPTAYYGYTF. CDR3 coding DNA: TGTGCCAGCAAACCGACAGCTTACTATGGCTACACCTTC. The chain is built from TRBV27 and TRBJ1-2; a weak D match, TRBD1 (5 bases). The germline V and J ends were trimmed by 7 bases and 3 bases, with 12 bases remaining between them. Germline CDR1 and CDR2: MNHEY and SMNVEV (reference sequence). The CDR3 consists of 13 residues.

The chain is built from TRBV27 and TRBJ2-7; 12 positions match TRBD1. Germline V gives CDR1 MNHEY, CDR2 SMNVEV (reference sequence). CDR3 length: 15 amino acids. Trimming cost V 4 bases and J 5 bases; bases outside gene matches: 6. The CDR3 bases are TGTGCCAGCAGTTACGCGGGACAGGGGGCGCACGAGCAGTACTTC. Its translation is CASSYAGQGAHEQYF.

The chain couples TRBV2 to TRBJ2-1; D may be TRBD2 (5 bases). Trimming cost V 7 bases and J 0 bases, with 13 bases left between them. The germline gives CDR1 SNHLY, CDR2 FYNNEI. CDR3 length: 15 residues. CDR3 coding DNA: TGTGCCAGCAAGGGAGCGGTTAGCTCCTACAATGAGCAGTTCTTC. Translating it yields CASKGAVSSYNEQFF. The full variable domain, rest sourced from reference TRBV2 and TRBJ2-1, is EPEVTQTPSHQVTQMGQEVILRCVPISNHLYFYWYRQILGQKVEFLVSFYNNEISEKSEIFDDQFSVERPDGSNFTLKIRSTKLEDSAMYFCASKGAVSSYNEQFFGPGTRLTVL.

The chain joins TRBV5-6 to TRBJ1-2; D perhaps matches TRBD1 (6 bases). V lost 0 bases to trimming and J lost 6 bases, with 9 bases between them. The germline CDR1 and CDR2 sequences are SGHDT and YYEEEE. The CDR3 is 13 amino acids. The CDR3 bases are TGTGCCAGCAGCTTGGGGACAGTAGATGGCTACACCTTC. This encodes CASSLGTVDGYTF.

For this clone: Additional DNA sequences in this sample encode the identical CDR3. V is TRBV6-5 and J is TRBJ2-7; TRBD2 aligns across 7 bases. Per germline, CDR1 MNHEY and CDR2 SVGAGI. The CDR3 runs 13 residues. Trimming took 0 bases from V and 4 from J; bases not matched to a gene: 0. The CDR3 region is CASSYSLAYEQYF. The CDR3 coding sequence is TGTGCCAGCAGTTACTCACTAGCGTACGAGCAGTACTTC.